Here is one TCR beta chain with its context. No antigen is known for it. The record originates from a study of shared clonotypes between healthy human individuals. Whole-study findings and limits: Even with large depth, rarefaction showed that sorted-subset sequencing was incomplete.

The CDR3 spans 12 residues. Trimming shortened V by 0 bases and J by 10 bases, and 7 bases separated the two germline ends. The germline CDR1 and CDR2 sequences are SGHDT and YYEEEE. Sequencing was performed with immunoSEQ multiplex PCR; in TCRdb, only in-frame clones are kept and a portion is missing. The sample records about 1.4 million clones, around 97% being singletons. Nashville, Tennessee was home to all donors, who were Caucasian adults. CD45RA-negative memory and CD45RA+ naive subsets were split from the CD4+ cells. The sequencing sample was made of naive CD4+ T cells sorted from blood. The subset is: CD45RA+ positively selected. This clonotype was obtained from a man aged 25-40 years in good health. The chain is built from TRBV5-6 and TRBJ2-2; D gene ambiguous. CDR3 loop: CASSLVPMELFF. The CDR3 DNA is TGTGCCAGCAGCTTGGTGCCGATGGAGCTGTTTTTT. Full variable domain (outside the CDR3, taken from reference TRBV5-6 and TRBJ2-2): DAGVTQSPTHLIKTRGQQVTLRCSPKSGHDTVSWYQQALGQGPQFIFQYYEEEERQRGNFPDRFSGHQFPNYSSELNVNALLLGDSALYLCASSLVPMELFFGEGSRLTVL.